This passage covers 14 T cell receptor beta chains from one sample sequenced in a study of blood T cell repertoires in COVID-19. Profiled with immunoSEQ multiplex PCR; TCRdb holds only in-frame clones, not every one. Of 70,000 to 80,000 clones in the sample, roughly 89% were seen once. Sequencing was done on a sample of peripheral blood. The source is a human donor in a cohort sampled during active COVID-19.

This CDR3 reads CASSYPTQGKSSGNTIYF. The CDR3 region has the DNA TGTGCCAGCAGTTACCCAACGCAGGGTAAGAGCTCTGGAAACACCATATATTTT. This chain joins TRBV6-2 or TRBV6-3 and TRBJ1-3, with a tentative D call TRBD1 (5 bases). The CDR3 consists of 18 residues. The ends were cut back, 2 bases at V and 0 bases at J, with 17 bases in the middle. The germline V gene encodes CDR1 MNHEY and CDR2 SVGEGT.

The chain is built from TRBV5-1 and TRBJ2-5; TRBD2 matches 7 bases. Germline V gene sequence: CDR1 SGHRS, CDR2 YFSETQ. This CDR3 spans 15 amino acids. Trimming removed 3 bases from V and 1 base from J; junction bases left unmatched: 6. The CDR3 nucleotides are TGCGCCAGCAGCTCTCCAAGCGGGGCCCAAGAGACCCAGTACTTC. Amino acids: CASSSPSGAQETQYF.

V usage is TRBV27 and J usage is TRBJ1-6; maybe TRBD1 (6 bases). Germline V lookup: CDR1 MNHEY, CDR2 SMNVEV (reference sequence). Trimming stripped 6 bases from V and 9 bases from J, with 21 bases between. There are 16 residues in the CDR3. This CDR3 reads CASRNSLTGSFSPLHF. The CDR3 nucleotides are TGTGCCAGCAGAAACTCCCTCACAGGGAGCTTTTCACCCCTCCACTTT.

This chain joins TRBV19 and TRBJ1-2; 9 positions match TRBD1. J lost 4 bases, V lost 3 bases, and 6 bases had no gene match. The CDR3 has 15 amino acids. Germline V gene data show CDR1 as LNHDA and CDR2 as SQIVND (reference sequence). CDR3 DNA sequence: TGTGCCAGTAGTATGCCCGGACAGGGGACCTATGGCTACACCTTC. Translated, it gives CASSMPGQGTYGYTF.

The genes are TRBV7-9 and TRBJ1-3; D is uncertain. This CDR3 contains 15 residues. The V gene lost 5 bases and the J gene lost 0 bases, with 11 bases spanning the gap. CDR1 and CDR2 (germline): SEHNR, FQNEAQ (reference sequence). CDR3 sequence reads: CASSPQMFSGNTIYF. As DNA, the CDR3 is TGTGCCAGCAGCCCCCAGATGTTCTCTGGAAACACCATATATTTT.

The V gene is TRBV19, the J gene TRBJ2-1; no definite D call. The CDR3 is made up of 15 amino acids. V lost 6 bases and J lost 5, with 17 bases in between. Germline V gene lookup returns CDR1 LNHDA and CDR2 SQIVND (reference sequence). The CDR3 protein is CASRPLGPPDNEQFF. CDR3 in DNA: TGTGCCAGTAGGCCCCTTGGGCCCCCCGACAATGAGCAGTTCTTC.

This chain uses TRBV12-3 or TRBV12-4 with TRBJ1-2, with D possibly TRBD1 on 5 matching bases. The CDR3 runs to 13 residues. Trimming took off 5 bases at V and 4 bases at J, with 11 bases between the two ends. The CDR3, as DNA: TGTGCCAGCAGTCGACGGGGGAGCTATGGCTACACCTTC. Residues: CASSRRGSYGYTF.

This chain joins TRBV18 and TRBJ2-7, with TRBD2 matching 8 bases. V trimming: 8 bases; J trimming: 6 bases; junction bases outside the gene matches: 12. CDR1 and CDR2 from the germline V gene are KGHSH and LQKENI. CDR3 length: 14 residues. The CDR3 reads CASARREGGREQYF. The CDR3 nucleotides are TGTGCCAGCGCCCGACGGGAGGGAGGACGCGAGCAGTACTTC. Drawing the rest from reference TRBV18 and TRBJ2-7, the complete variable domain is NAGVMQNPRHLVRRRGQEARLRCSPMKGHSHVYWYRQLPEEGLKFMVYLQKENIIDESGMPKERFSAEFPKEGPSILRIQQVVRGDSAAYFCASARREGGREQYFGPGTRLTVT.

The chain has TRBV3-1 (or the pseudogene TRBV3-2) and TRBJ2-4, with D tentatively TRBD2 (5 bases). The CDR3 extends over 15 amino acids. Trimming left V 1 base short and J 9 bases short, with 16 bases between. Germline CDR1 is LGHDT and CDR2 is YNNKEL (reference sequence). The DNA of the CDR3 is TGTGCCAGCAGCCAAGTCGGGGTAGGGAATAGCATTCAGTACTTC. Amino acid sequence: CASSQVGVGNSIQYF.

V is TRBV27 and J is TRBJ1-5; tentative D call: TRBD1 (5 bases). CDR1 and CDR2 from the germline V gene are MNHEY and SMNVEV (reference sequence). The CDR3 contains 14 residues. Trimming pared 6 bases from V and 3 bases from J, leaving 12 bases between. The CDR3 sequence is CASSSDSSNQPQHF. The CDR3 coding sequence is TGTGCCAGCAGCTCAGACAGTTCCAATCAGCCCCAGCATTTT.

The V gene is TRBV11-2, the J gene TRBJ2-3; D is perhaps TRBD1 (5 bases). Per germline, CDR1 SGHAT and CDR2 FQNNGV. The CDR3 is 14 amino acids. The V end was cut by 3 bases, the J end by 2 bases, with 9 bases between. CDR3 DNA sequence: TGTGCCAGCAGCTTGAGGACACACACAGATACGCAGTATTTT. This gives the protein CASSLRTHTDTQYF.

The genes are TRBV2 and TRBJ1-2; D gene unclear. This CDR3 comprises 12 residues. The germline V and J ends were trimmed by 8 bases and 7 bases, with 14 bases remaining between them. CDR1 and CDR2 from the germline V gene are SNHLY and FYNNEI. The CDR3 spells CASGGNQGGYTF. CDR3 nucleotides: TGTGCCAGCGGCGGGAACCAAGGTGGCTACACCTTC.

V usage is TRBV9 and J usage is TRBJ2-7, with TRBD2 identical over 9 bases. J was trimmed by 4 bases and V by 0 bases; bases with no gene match: 8. CDR1 SGDLS and CDR2 YYNGEE come from the germline V gene. The CDR3 is made up of 16 amino acids. The CDR3 sequence: CASSVAPSGAGYEQYF. In nucleotides, the CDR3 is TGTGCCAGCAGCGTAGCTCCTAGCGGGGCGGGGTACGAGCAGTACTTC.

This chain links TRBV5-1 with TRBJ2-7; 8 bases are shared with TRBD2. The CDR3 extends over 14 amino acids. Per the germline V gene, CDR1 is SGHRS and CDR2 is YFSETQ. J gave up 2 bases and V 8 bases, and 9 bases lay outside the gene matches. The CDR3 loop is CASRYERGPYEQYF. For the CDR3, the DNA is TGCGCCAGTCGATATGAGCGGGGGCCCTACGAGCAGTACTTC.